The T cell receptor beta chain under discussion was sequenced for a study of identical twins. TCRdb redid the calling of the 5' RACE reads with MiXCR, one entry per CDR3 protein. Of roughly 480,000 distinct CDR3 sequences in the sample, approximately 24% are singletons; the top ten hold about 2.7%. This CDR3 spans 15 amino acids. The germline gives CDR1 MDHEN, CDR2 SYDVKM. Trimming removed 5 bases from V and 6 bases from J; junction bases left unmatched: 7. This clonotype was seen a few times. The sample was also reused in another study, on T cells expressing NK-cell markers. That source reports: A few donors' CD3+CD56-NKG2C+ cells were dominated by the same clonotypes.

The receptor was isolated from a woman aged 18 to 35 in good health. This sequence joins TRBV28 and TRBJ2-1; 10 nucleotides match TRBD1. Material for sequencing was CD4+ T cells sorted from blood. CDR3 protein: CASSPPRTGGNEQFF. CDR3 coding DNA: TGTGCCAGCAGTCCCCCGCGGACAGGGGGCAATGAGCAGTTCTTC.